The TCR beta chain under discussion was sequenced for a study of TIL therapy for anti-PD-1-resistant metastatic lung cancer. Noted time point: pre-treatment sample, taken before nivolumab and TIL therapy. Enrollment ran from late 2017 to early 2020. The immunoSEQ assay was v3. Assay used: immunoSEQ multiplex PCR; TCRdb lists only in-frame clones, some missing. The sample has 50,000 or so clones; less than 80% are singletons. V was trimmed by 0 bases and J by 0 bases, leaving 7 bases between them. The CDR3 is made up of 15 amino acids. The V gene's germline CDR1 is SGHRS and CDR2 YFSETQ. There are a few counts of this clone.

The receptor was isolated from a woman between 25 and 85 years old with non-small cell lung cancer. This rearrangement joins TRBV5-1 to TRBJ2-1; D perhaps matches TRBD1 (6 bases). The material sequenced was blood, taken at baseline. CDR3 nucleotide sequence: TGCGCCAGCAGCTTGGTAGGGGGCTCCTACAATGAGCAGTTCTTC. Protein: CASSLVGGSYNEQFF.